These 25 T cell receptor beta chains came from one sample sequenced in a study of human T cells and chemical hapten exposure. MiXCR, applied by TCRdb to the RACE reads, yields one record per CDR3 protein. The sample holds 20,000 to 30,000 distinct CDR3 sequences, roughly 10% seen once. Time point defined: patch test 2, 6 weeks after DPC sensitization. The treatment: therapeutic diphenylcyclopropenone sensitization with weekly scalp DPC. This specimen consisted of whole blood, obtained in connection with sensitization to the hapten diphenylcyclopropenone (DPC). The source is a man aged 25 to 45 with alopecia areata. Some clones in this sample may be carry-over from other donors' samples.

This clonotype came up a few times. The chain has TRBV5-1 and TRBJ2-7; D not resolved. Germline V gene data show CDR1 as SGHRS and CDR2 as YFSETQ. V shed 4 bases and J shed 2 bases, with 13 bases lying between them. The CDR3 has 14 residues. As DNA, the CDR3 is TGCGCCAGCAGCCCCCTCGAGGTACCCTACGAGCAGTACTTC. This encodes CASSPLEVPYEQYF.

This clonotype was seen only a few times. The chain links TRBV3-1 to TRBJ1-1; possibly TRBD1 for D (5 bases). There are 14 residues in the CDR3. CDR1 and CDR2 (germline): LGHDT, YNNKEL (reference sequence). Trimming took 7 bases from V and 1 from J, leaving 13 bases between them. The DNA of the CDR3 is TGTGCCAGCATGAAATTAGGGGAGAACACTGAAGCTTTCTTT. Protein: CASMKLGENTEAFF.

This clonotype was counted between two and nine times. The V call is TRBV6-2 or TRBV6-3, the J call TRBJ2-1; 9 bases map to TRBD2. Trimming took 0 bases from V and 3 from J; bases not matched to a gene: 3. Germline values: CDR1 MNHEY, CDR2 SVGEGT. This CDR3 comprises 16 residues. The DNA for the CDR3 is TGTGCCAGCAGTTACTCATCACTAGCGGGCTACAATGAGCAGTTCTTC. Amino acid sequence: CASSYSSLAGYNEQFF.

There are a few counts of this clonotype. The CDR3 sequence: CASSPPIGGTGELFF. CDR3 nucleotides: TGTGCCAGCTCACCACCGATCGGGGGCACCGGGGAGCTGTTTTTT. The chain recombines TRBV18 with TRBJ2-2; D possibly corresponds to TRBD2 (6 bases). The germline V gene has CDR1 KGHSH and CDR2 LQKENI. CDR3 size: 15 residues. V was clipped by 0 bases and J by 4 bases, with 9 bases between them. The full variable domain, completed using reference TRBV18 and TRBJ2-2, is NAGVMQNPRHLVRRRGQEARLRCSPMKGHSHVYWYRQLPEEGLKFMVYLQKENIIDESGMPKERFSAEFPKEGPSILRIQQVVRGDSAAYFCASSPPIGGTGELFFGEGSRLTVL.

This clonotype was picked up a small number of times. The chain combines TRBV28 with TRBJ1-4; maybe TRBD1 (5 bases). The CDR3 is 13 residues long. The V end lost 5 bases, the J end lost 8 bases, and 12 bases lay between the germline ends. Germline loops: CDR1 MDHEN, CDR2 SYDVKM. The CDR3 nucleotides read TGTGCCAGCAGTGATTCAGGGCCCGAAAAACTGTTTTTT. Translation: CASSDSGPEKLFF. Based on the CDR3 plus reference TRBV28 and TRBJ1-4, the full variable domain is DVKVTQSSRYLVKRTGEKVFLECVQDMDHENMFWYRQDPGLGLRLIYFSYDVKMKEKGDIPEGYSVSREKKERFSLILESASTNQTSMYLCASSDSGPEKLFFGSGTQLSVL.

The chain links TRBV24-1 to TRBJ2-3, with D possibly being TRBD1 or TRBD2 (7 bases each). Germline V gene data show CDR1 as KGHDR and CDR2 as SFDVKD. V was pared by 9 bases and J by 0 bases, with 12 bases between. The CDR3 contains 14 residues. CDR3 sequence: CATAGGDSTDTQYF. In nucleotides, the CDR3 is TGTGCCACCGCAGGGGGGGATAGCACAGATACGCAGTATTTT.

This clonotype has at least ten counts. The CDR3 protein is CASSLDRRSDYGYTF. CDR3 sequence (DNA): TGTGCCAGCAGCCTGGACCGACGGTCGGACTATGGCTACACCTTC. The chain couples TRBV5-4 to TRBJ1-2; D not resolved. CDR1 SGHNT and CDR2 YYREEE come from the germline V gene (reference sequence). V lost 4 bases, J lost 3 bases, and 16 bases lay in between. This CDR3 comprises 15 residues.

This clonotype has ten or more counts. The V call is TRBV7-8, the J call TRBJ2-5; tentative D call: TRBD1 (6 bases). Trimming cost V 4 bases and J 5 bases, with 23 bases left between them. The CDR3 runs to 17 residues. The germline V gene has CDR1 SGHVS and CDR2 FQNEAQ. The CDR3 spells CASSSFEGTQGRETQYF. The CDR3, as DNA: TGTGCCAGCAGCTCCTTTGAAGGGACCCAGGGGCGGGAGACCCAGTACTTC.

This clonotype appeared many times. This chain uses TRBV6-6 with TRBJ2-5; D unresolved. With 2 bases removed from V and 3 bases from J, the gap between germline ends came to 10 bases. Germline values: CDR1 MNHNY, CDR2 SVGAGI (reference sequence). The CDR3 is 14 residues long. The CDR3 is CASSYLGLEETQYF. The CDR3, as DNA: TGTGCCAGCAGTTACCTGGGCTTGGAAGAGACCCAGTACTTC.

This clonotype has only a few counts. The CDR3 DNA follows: TGTGCCAGCTGGTTCGGGACAGGGGATAACGAGCAGTACTTC. It is translated as CASWFGTGDNEQYF. The chain recombines TRBV18 with TRBJ2-7, with 10 bases aligning to TRBD1. Losses at the gene ends were 7 bases for V and 5 bases for J; bases not matched to a gene: 8. CDR1 and CDR2 (germline): KGHSH, LQKENI. CDR3 length equals 14 residues.

This clonotype was observed at least ten times. The chain recombines TRBV11-2 with TRBJ2-3; 10 positions agree with TRBD2. Trimming at V came to 7 bases and at J to 2 bases, leaving 3 bases not matched to a gene. Germline CDR1 and CDR2: SGHAT and FQNNGV. The CDR3 loop spans 14 amino acids. The CDR3 nucleotides read TGTGCCAGCACCCTAGCGGGGGTCACAGATACGCAGTATTTT. This translates into CASTLAGVTDTQYF.

This clonotype was seen a handful of times. The chain carries TRBV5-5 and TRBJ2-3; D possibly corresponds to TRBD2 (5 bases). CDR1 and CDR2 (germline): SGHKS, YYEKEE (reference sequence). The germline V and J ends were trimmed by 1 base and 0 bases, with 9 bases remaining between them. The CDR3 spans 15 residues. CDR3 DNA sequence: TGTGCCAGCAGCTTGCCCGCGGGTAGCACAGATACGCAGTATTTT. This codes for CASSLPAGSTDTQYF.

This clonotype was seen at least ten times. This sequence joins TRBV6-6 and TRBJ2-1, with 13 bases that match TRBD2. The V gene end was trimmed by 4 bases and the J gene end by 1 base; junction bases not matched to a gene: 4. The V gene's germline CDR1 is MNHNY and CDR2 SVGAGI (reference sequence). The CDR3 loop spans 17 amino acids. The CDR3 is CASSLGTSGISYNEQFF. The CDR3 coding sequence is TGTGCCAGCAGTTTGGGGACTAGCGGGATATCCTACAATGAGCAGTTCTTC.

V usage is TRBV7-8 and J usage is TRBJ1-5; 9 bases are shared with TRBD1. Germline trimming cut 4 bases from V and 6 bases from J; bases unmatched to any gene: 10. Germline lookup yields CDR1 SGHVS and CDR2 FQNEAQ. The CDR3 is 16 amino acids. The CDR3 protein is CASSSLGQGLFQPQHF. The CDR3 nucleotides read TGTGCCAGCAGCTCCCTGGGACAGGGACTTTTTCAGCCCCAGCATTTT.

The count of this clonotype is one. The rearrangement links TRBV7-2 to TRBJ2-3; possible D gene TRBD1, 6 bases. The CDR3 is 17 residues long. The germline CDR1 and CDR2 sequences are SGHTA and FQGNSA. V was cut by 1 base and J by 2 bases, with 16 bases left in between. CDR3 coding DNA: TGTGCCAGCAGCTTAGGAAGGGGGACGGATGTCACAGATACGCAGTATTTT. Translated: CASSLGRGTDVTDTQYF.

The rearrangement joins TRBV19 to TRBJ2-1; 10 bases fit TRBD2. Germline V gives CDR1 LNHDA, CDR2 SQIVND (reference sequence). The CDR3 runs 15 residues. The trim removed 5 bases at V and 5 bases at J, leaving 6 bases unmatched. CDR3 in DNA: TGTGCCAGTAGTGTTTTAGCGGGAGGCAACAATGAGCAGTTCTTC. Protein product: CASSVLAGGNNEQFF.

The chain combines TRBV7-6 with TRBJ1-1; 8 bases fit TRBD1. This CDR3 contains 14 residues. Germline loops: CDR1 SGHVS, CDR2 FNYEAQ. V trimming: 5 bases; J trimming: 3 bases; junction bases outside the gene matches: 5. The CDR3 DNA follows: TGTGCCAGCAGCACAGGACAGGGATACACTGAAGCTTTCTTT. Protein sequence: CASSTGQGYTEAFF.

At least ten counts were recorded for this clonotype. The chain links TRBV5-1 to TRBJ2-3; no definite D call. V was trimmed by 0 bases and J by 0 bases, leaving 5 bases between them. CDR3 length: 14 amino acids. Looked up from germline, CDR1 is SGHRS and CDR2 is YFSETQ. Here the CDR3 reads CASSLGLSTDTQYF. The CDR3 bases are TGCGCCAGCAGCTTGGGTCTTAGCACAGATACGCAGTATTTT.

This clonotype was observed at least ten times. The chain recombines TRBV27 with TRBJ1-3; D perhaps matches TRBD1 (5 bases). Between the trimmed V and J ends, which lost 5 bases and 3 bases, there was a span of 8 bases. The CDR3 is 13 amino acids. Germline V gene data show CDR1 as MNHEY and CDR2 as SMNVEV (reference sequence). CDR3 DNA sequence: TGTGCCAGCAGTGGGACTTTTGGAAACACCATATATTTT. As protein: CASSGTFGNTIYF.

There are many counts of this clonotype. The genes are TRBV7-2 and TRBJ2-2; D unclear. The CDR3 runs 15 residues. Germline V gene lookup returns CDR1 SGHTA and CDR2 FQGNSA. V lost 6 bases and J 4 bases, leaving 15 bases between the germline ends. DNA for the CDR3: TGTGCCAGCAGACCCGACTCTGCGGCCACCGGGGAGCTGTTTTTT. Translating gives CASRPDSAATGELFF.

Many counts were recorded for this clonotype. V usage is TRBV5-4 and J usage is TRBJ2-1; 8 nucleotides agree with TRBD2. The J segment lost 9 bases and the V segment lost 0 bases, leaving 20 bases of the junction unmatched. The CDR3 sequence is 19 residues long. In germline, CDR1 is SGHNT, CDR2 YYREEE (reference sequence). The CDR3 region has the DNA TGTGCCAGCAGCTTGGTATTGGCGAGCGGGAGACTTAGCTGGGCTGAGCAGTTCTTC. Its translation is CASSLVLASGRLSWAEQFF.

This clonotype appeared a few times. This chain uses TRBV12-3 or TRBV12-4 with TRBJ2-3; 7 bases agree with TRBD2. The CDR3 spans 15 residues. J lost 6 bases, V lost 2 bases, and 8 bases had no gene match. DNA for the CDR3: TGTGCCAGCAGTTTACTCGGGGGAGGGGCGGATACGCAGTATTTT. Translating gives CASSLLGGGADTQYF.

This clonotype came up many times. The CDR3 reads CASTGANYGYTF. The DNA for the CDR3 is TGTGCCAGCACCGGGGCTAACTATGGCTACACCTTC. This chain uses TRBV28 with TRBJ1-2; D not resolved. The CDR3 runs to 12 residues. V was cut by 7 bases and J by 0 bases, with 6 bases left in between. Looked up from germline, CDR1 is MDHEN and CDR2 is SYDVKM.

This clonotype was seen more than once but under ten times. This sequence joins TRBV6-5 and TRBJ2-2, with 10 bases that match TRBD1. Germline values: CDR1 MNHEY, CDR2 SVGAGI. This CDR3 region has 15 residues. V lost 5 bases and J lost 5; bases outside the gene matches: 5. CDR3 protein: CASSRQGAVTGELFF. The CDR3 DNA follows: TGTGCCAGCAGTCGACAGGGGGCAGTTACCGGGGAGCTGTTTTTT.

The table lists this clonotype with many counts. The CDR3 sequence: CASSFSRVTNEKLFF. The CDR3 bases are TGTGCCAGCAGCTTTAGCCGTGTAACTAATGAAAAACTGTTTTTT. The chain employs TRBV7-2 and TRBJ1-4; D remains unclear. The CDR3 length is 15 residues. Trimming cost V 3 bases and J 1 base, with 9 bases left between them. CDR1 is SGHTA, CDR2 FQGNSA, per germline.